This TCR beta chain emerged from a study of early T cells in non-severe SARS-CoV-2 infection. This clonotype was detected ten times or more. Its antigen is not known. The study, taken as a whole, reports: Private and CD4 specificities were missed by VDJdb matching, skewed to anti-spike CD8.

The CDR3 is 14 amino acids. V lost 8 bases to trimming and J lost 4 bases; unmatched junction nucleotides: 4. The germline V gene has CDR1 SNHLY and CDR2 FYNNEI. Attachment of unique molecular identifiers to individual cDNA molecules was performed. TCRdb reprocessed the 5' RACE reads via MiXCR and lists one record per CDR3 protein. Found here are tens of thousands of distinct CDR3 sequences, 13% of them singletons; the top ten hold around 5.1%. The sequencing input was whole blood. V usage is TRBV2 and J usage is TRBJ2-1, with 11 bases that match TRBD2. The receptor was derived from an adult who was a healthcare worker with PCR-confirmed SARS-CoV-2 infection or an uninfected control (not recorded which). In nucleotides, the CDR3 is TGTGCCAGCTCCAGACTAGCGGGGTACAATGAGCAGTTCTTC. This translates into CASSRLAGYNEQFF. Together with reference TRBV2 and TRBJ2-1, the CDR3 gives the full variable domain: EPEVTQTPSHQVTQMGQEVILRCVPISNHLYFYWYRQILGQKVEFLVSFYNNEISEKSEIFDDQFSVERPDGSNFTLKIRSTKLEDSAMYFCASSRLAGYNEQFFGPGTRLTVL.